The 10 T cell receptor beta chains given below trace back to one sample, sequenced in a study of blood T cells in healthy people across ages. A second about 7 to 11 cycle PCR used barcoded and J-beta primers. Using its own MiXCR run on the 5' RACE reads, TCRdb lists one record per CDR3 protein. The sample has under 950,000 distinct CDR3 sequences; 22% are singletons. The sequenced sample consisted of blood. Source of these receptors: a man in his 70s in good health.

The chain uses TRBV28 and TRBJ2-3, with D possibly matching TRBD2 (6 bases). CDR3 length: 15 residues. Germline-derived CDR1 and CDR2 are MDHEN and SYDVKM. The V end lost 7 bases, the J end lost 5 bases, and 19 bases lay between the germline ends. CDR3 bases: TGTGCCAGCACCCCAGGAGGGACCGGGGGAGATACGCAGTATTTT. It translates to CASTPGGTGGDTQYF.

This clonotype was counted between two and nine times. The J gene is TRBJ1-2, the V gene TRBV20-1; D unclear. The CDR3 contains 13 residues. Germline CDR1 and CDR2: DFQATT and SNEGSKA (reference sequence). V lost 3 bases and J 4 bases, leaving 12 bases between the germline ends. The CDR3 is CSASLPSGYGYTF. CDR3 nucleotides: TGCAGTGCTAGCCTCCCGTCGGGCTATGGCTACACCTTC.

This clonotype came up a few times. The J gene is TRBJ1-3, the V gene TRBV6-2 or TRBV6-3, with D unclear. The V gene lost 0 bases and the J gene lost 2 bases, with 11 bases spanning the gap. CDR3 length equals 16 residues. Germline V gene data show CDR1 as MNHEY and CDR2 as SVGEGT. The CDR3 here is CASSYSGSDTGNTIYF. CDR3 nucleotide sequence: TGTGCCAGCAGTTACTCAGGGTCGGATACTGGAAACACCATATATTTT.

This clonotype showed up just a few times. CDR3 bases: TGCGCCAGCGGGAAATTCCGGAGTGACAATGAGCAGTTCTTC. This codes for CASGKFRSDNEQFF. This chain uses TRBV5-1 with TRBJ2-1; no definite D call. With 7 bases removed from V and 5 bases from J, the gap between germline ends came to 16 bases. CDR3 size: 14 residues. Per germline, CDR1 SGHRS and CDR2 YFSETQ.

The CDR3 nucleotides read TGCAGTGCTAGGGGGGACAGGGGGGCTTGGAATTCACCCCTCCACTTT. It codes for CSARGDRGAWNSPLHF. The chain joins TRBV20-1 to TRBJ1-6; TRBD1 matches at 11 bases. Trimming at V came to 3 bases and at J to 7 bases, leaving 8 bases not matched to a gene. The germline V gene has CDR1 DFQATT and CDR2 SNEGSKA (reference sequence). The CDR3 totals 16 residues.

The gene calls are TRBV5-5 and TRBJ1-3, with D perhaps TRBD1 (6 bases). The V end lost 6 bases, the J end lost 0 bases, and 16 bases lay between the germline ends. The CDR3 extends over 16 amino acids. Germline V gene data show CDR1 as SGHKS and CDR2 as YYEKEE (reference sequence). CDR3 residues: CASTEMGGFSGNTIYF. In DNA form, the CDR3 reads TGTGCCAGCACCGAGATGGGGGGCTTCTCTGGAAACACCATATATTTT.

This clonotype was detected a few times. The gene calls are TRBV20-1 and TRBJ2-1; D perhaps matches TRBD1 (6 bases). The J call may not be correct, given that the DNA end is closer to TRBJ2-5. CDR3 length: 16 residues. Germline V gene sequence: CDR1 DFQATT, CDR2 SNEGSKA (reference sequence). CDR3 nucleotide sequence: TGCAGTGCCAAAGAGGGGGTTGCGGCCGATGAAGAGACCCAGTACTTC. Amino acids: CSAKEGVAADEETQYF.

This clonotype was seen more than once but under ten times. This chain joins TRBV20-1 and TRBJ2-4; 7 positions agree with TRBD1. Per germline, CDR1 DFQATT and CDR2 SNEGSKA (reference sequence). V lost 3 bases and J lost 7; bases outside the gene matches: 3. The CDR3 length is 12 residues. Written as DNA, the CDR3 is TGCAGTGCTAGGGAGACAGGGAACATTCAGTACTTC. It yields the protein CSARETGNIQYF.

The chain has TRBV7-2 and TRBJ2-1; perhaps TRBD1 as D (6 bases). Per the germline V gene, CDR1 is SGHTA and CDR2 is FQGNSA. V gave up 5 bases and J gave up 8 bases, with 13 bases separating them. The CDR3 loop spans 13 amino acids. For the CDR3, the DNA is TGTGCCAGCAGCGAGAACAGGGTTGATGAGCAGTTCTTC. This sequence encodes CASSENRVDEQFF.

This clonotype was seen more than once but under ten times. The rearrangement links TRBV30 to TRBJ1-4; D unclear. The germline gives CDR1 GTSNPN, CDR2 SVGIG (reference sequence). Trimming removed 7 bases at V and 8 bases at J, with 8 bases between. This CDR3 spans 10 amino acids. The CDR3 nucleotides are TGTGCCTCCCAAGACGAAAAACTGTTTTTT. This gives the protein CASQDEKLFF.